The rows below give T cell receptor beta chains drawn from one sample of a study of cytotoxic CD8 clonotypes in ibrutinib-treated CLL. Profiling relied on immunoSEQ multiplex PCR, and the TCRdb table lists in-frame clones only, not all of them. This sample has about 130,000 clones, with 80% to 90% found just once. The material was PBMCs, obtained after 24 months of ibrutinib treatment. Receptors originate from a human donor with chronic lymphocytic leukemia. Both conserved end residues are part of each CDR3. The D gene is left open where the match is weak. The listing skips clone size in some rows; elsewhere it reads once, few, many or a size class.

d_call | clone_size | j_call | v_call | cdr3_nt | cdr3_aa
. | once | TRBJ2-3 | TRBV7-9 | TGTGCCAGCAGCATACTGACAGATACGCAGTATTTT | CASSILTDTQYF
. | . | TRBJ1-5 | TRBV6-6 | TGTGCCAGCAGTTACGGGGATGACCGGGATCAGCCCCAGCATTTT | CASSYGDDRDQPQHF
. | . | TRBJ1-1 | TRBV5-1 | TGCGCCAGCAGGGTCGGGGCTCTTAACACTGAAGCTTTCTTT | CASRVGALNTEAFF
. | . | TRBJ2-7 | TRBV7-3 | TGTGCCAGCAGCGGCCGCTCCTACGAGCAGTACTTC | CASSGRSYEQYF
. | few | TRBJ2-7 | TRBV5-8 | TGTGCCAGCAGCTCCGATGTCTACGGGGACTTC | CASSSDVYGDF
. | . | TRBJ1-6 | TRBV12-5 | TGTGCTAGTGGTTTGGAAGATTCACCCCTCCACTTT | CASGLEDSPLHF
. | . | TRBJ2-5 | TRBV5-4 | TGTGCCAGCAGCCAAAAATCGGGGAGTCAAGAGACCCAGTACTTC | CASSQKSGSQETQYF
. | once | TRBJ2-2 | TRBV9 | TGTGCCAGCAGCCCGCGAGGGGGGCCGGACACCGGGGAGCTGTTTTTT | CASSPRGGPDTGELFF
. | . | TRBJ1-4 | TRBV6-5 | TGTGCCACCGGTCGGGGGCTCCTCGAAAAACTGTTTTTT | CATGRGLLEKLFF
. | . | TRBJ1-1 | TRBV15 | TGTGCCACCAGCAGAGATCGGCAGGGGCTTGAAGCTTTCTTT | CATSRDRQGLEAFF
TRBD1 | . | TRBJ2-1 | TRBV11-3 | TGTGCCAGCAGCTTAGGCGACAGGGTTGGGGGTCACAATGAGCAGTTCTTC | CASSLGDRVGGHNEQFF
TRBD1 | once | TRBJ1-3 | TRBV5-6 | TGTGCCAGCAGCCCGCCGACAGGGGGCGCGTCTGGAAACACCATATATTTT | CASSPPTGGASGNTIYF
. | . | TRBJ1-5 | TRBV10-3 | TGTGCCAGCAGGGACAATAGCAATCAGCCCCAGCATTTT | CASRDNSNQPQHF
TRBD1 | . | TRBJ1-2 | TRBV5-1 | TGCGCCAGCAGCCTCCTTACAGGGGACCCCAACTATGGCTACACCTTC | CASSLLTGDPNYGYTF
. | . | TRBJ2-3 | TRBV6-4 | TGTGCCAGCAGCGACCAGAAGGCAGATACGCAGTATTTT | CASSDQKADTQYF
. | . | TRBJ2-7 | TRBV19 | TGTGCCAGTAGCCGGACACTTAACTCCTACGAGCAGTACTTC | CASSRTLNSYEQYF
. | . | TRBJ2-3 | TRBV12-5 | TGTGCTAGTGGTTTAGGGGTAGCTAGTACGCAGTATTTT | CASGLGVASTQYF
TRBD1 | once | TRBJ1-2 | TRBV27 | TGTGCCAGCAGTTCGAACAGGGGGCCTCACTATGGCTACACCTTC | CASSSNRGPHYGYTF
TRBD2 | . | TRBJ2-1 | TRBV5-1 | TGCGCCAGCAGCCTCCTAGCGGGGGAATCCTACAATGAGCAGTTCTTC | CASSLLAGESYNEQFF
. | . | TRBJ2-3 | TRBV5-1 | TGCGCCAGCAGCTTGGAGAGAGCGGAAGATACGCAGTATTTT | CASSLERAEDTQYF
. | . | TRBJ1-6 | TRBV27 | TGTGCCAGCAGTCCGACATATTCACCCCTCCACTTT | CASSPTYSPLHF
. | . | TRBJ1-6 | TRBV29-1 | TGCAGCGTTGGGGACTATAATTCACCCCTCCACTTT | CSVGDYNSPLHF
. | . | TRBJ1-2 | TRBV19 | TGTGCCAGTACCCTAATTGGGGGCCTAAAAAGGGGCGACTATGGCTACACCTTC | CASTLIGGLKRGDYGYTF
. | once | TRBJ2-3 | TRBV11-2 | TGTGCCAGCAGCTCCTGGATATCGACAGCCAGCACAGATACGCAGTATTTT | CASSSWISTASTDTQYF
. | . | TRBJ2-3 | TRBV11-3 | TGTGCCAGCAGCCGGCCCCCCTCAGATACGCAGTATTTT | CASSRPPSDTQYF
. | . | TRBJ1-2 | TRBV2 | TGTGCCAGCGCGCCAGATGGGTTGGGCTACACCTTC | CASAPDGLGYTF
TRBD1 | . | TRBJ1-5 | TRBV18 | TGTGCCAGCTCACCACGTCCCTCGGGCGGGACAGGGCAAAAACGGAGTGGCAATCAGCCCCAGCATTTT | CASSPRPSGGTGQKRSGNQPQHF
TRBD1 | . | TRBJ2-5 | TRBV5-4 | TGTGCCAGCAGCACGGGACAGTGGAACTATCTGCAAGAGACCCAGTACTTC | CASSTGQWNYLQETQYF